The 20 T cell receptor beta chains reported below all come from one sample, sequenced in a study of T cells after yellow fever vaccination. TCRdb passed the 5' RACE reads through MiXCR, listing each CDR3 protein once. There are about 85,000 distinct CDR3 sequences in the sample; roughly 15% occur only once, and about 22% lies in the top ten. Sequenced material: CD8+ T cells not binding an NS4B(214-222) dextramer, sorted from PBMCs, taken roughly 20 days after the first yellow fever vaccination. All receptors come from a young man who received the YFV17D yellow fever vaccine.

This clonotype was found a few times. The rearrangement uses TRBV5-8 and TRBJ2-5; 8 bases map to TRBD1. CDR3 length: 15 amino acids. CDR1 and CDR2 from the germline V gene are SGHTS and YDEGEE. V shed 4 bases and J 5 bases; nucleotides not matched to a gene: 10. CDR3: CASSRGQGGSETQYF. The CDR3 DNA follows: TGTGCCAGCAGCCGTGGACAGGGTGGGTCCGAGACCCAGTACTTC.

This clonotype was seen a handful of times. The V call is TRBV27, the J call TRBJ2-1; 13 bases align to TRBD2. Trimming at V came to 5 bases and at J to 9 bases, leaving 7 bases not matched to a gene. The CDR3 spans 15 residues. The germline V gene encodes CDR1 MNHEY and CDR2 SMNVEV (reference sequence). CDR3 nucleotides: TGTGCCAGCAGTCCACTAGCGGGGGGGCCGGTTGAGCAGTTCTTC. It translates to CASSPLAGGPVEQFF.

About this clonotype: The junction departs from the called germline gene at one end, perhaps through a read error. This sequence joins TRBV3-1 and TRBJ2-3; 15 bases fit TRBD2. This CDR3 is built from 18 residues. Germline loops: CDR1 LGHDT, CDR2 YNNKEL (reference sequence). The CDR3 DNA reads TGTGCCTGCAGTGAGGGACTAGCGGGGGGTCGGTCGATAGATACGCAGTATTTT. Translation gives CACSEGLAGGRSIDTQYF.

V and J are TRBV27 and TRBJ2-1; TRBD1 agrees at 9 bases. The CDR3 has 16 residues. CDR1 and CDR2 from the germline V gene are MNHEY and SMNVEV (reference sequence). With 4 bases clipped from V and 9 bases from J, the junction kept 13 bases outside the gene matches. CDR3 residues: CASSSDRGVFVVEQFF. The CDR3 DNA reads as TGTGCCAGCAGTTCCGACAGGGGGGTTTTTGTGGTTGAGCAGTTCTTC.

This clonotype came up a few times. J is TRBJ1-4 and V is TRBV4-1; possibly TRBD1 for D (5 bases). Germline V gives CDR1 MGHRA, CDR2 YSYEKL. The CDR3 is 18 residues long. V was clipped by 0 bases and J by 0 bases, with 14 bases between them. This CDR3 is CASSQDGAASATNEKLFF. The CDR3 coding sequence is TGCGCCAGCAGCCAAGATGGGGCAGCGAGCGCAACTAATGAAAAACTGTTTTTT.

This chain uses TRBV11-2 with TRBJ2-1; D might be TRBD1 (6 bases). The CDR3 contains 12 residues. Germline CDR1 SGHAT, CDR2 FQNNGV. Trimming removed 3 bases from V and 9 bases from J, with 9 bases in between. CDR3 protein: CASSFRGVEQFF. DNA for the CDR3: TGTGCCAGCAGCTTCAGGGGAGTTGAGCAGTTCTTC. Full variable domain (remainder filled in from reference TRBV11-2 and TRBJ2-1): EAGVAQSPRYKIIEKRQSVAFWCNPISGHATLYWYQQILGQGPKLLIQFQNNGVVDDSQLPKDRFSAERLKGVDSTLKIQPAKLEDSAVYLCASSFRGVEQFFGPGTRLTVL.

V is TRBV13 and J is TRBJ1-2; D gene unclear. CDR3 length: 12 residues. Germline V lookup: CDR1 PRHDT, CDR2 FYEKMQ (reference sequence). V lost 5 bases, J lost 4 bases, and 8 bases lay in between. The CDR3 DNA reads TGTGCCAGCAGCCTCGGTATCTATGGCTACACCTTC. Translation gives CASSLGIYGYTF.

The CDR3 region is CASSYSEGANGNEQFF. CDR3 DNA sequence: TGTGCCAGCAGTTACTCGGAGGGGGCGAATGGGAATGAGCAGTTCTTC. The V and J genes are TRBV6-5 and TRBJ2-1, with D possibly matching TRBD1 (7 bases). This CDR3 has 16 amino acids. Germline loops: CDR1 MNHEY, CDR2 SVGAGI. V shed 0 bases and J shed 7 bases, with 16 bases lying between them.

V and J are TRBV9 and TRBJ1-1, with D possibly being TRBD1 (5 bases). Trimming removed 0 bases at V and 5 bases at J, with 14 bases between. Germline CDR1 and CDR2: SGDLS and YYNGEE. The CDR3 consists of 15 residues. The CDR3 region is CASSVDGGGKTEAFF. CDR3 DNA sequence: TGTGCCAGCAGCGTAGATGGGGGGGGGAAGACTGAAGCTTTCTTT. The variable domain in full, with the rest retrieved from reference TRBV9 and TRBJ1-1, is DSGVTQTPKHLITATGQRVTLRCSPRSGDLSVYWYQQSLDQGLQFLIQYYNGEERAKGNILERFSAQQFPDLHSELNLSSLELGDSALYFCASSVDGGGKTEAFFGQGTRLTVV.

This chain connects TRBV7-9 to TRBJ2-3; TRBD2 matches at 13 bases. Germline loops: CDR1 SEHNR, CDR2 FQNEAQ (reference sequence). J gave up 4 bases and V 5 bases, and 6 bases lay outside the gene matches. This CDR3 is built from 16 residues. The CDR3 nucleotides read TGTGCCAGCAGCCCCCGGACTAGCGGGGGCTCAGATACGCAGTATTTT. Protein: CASSPRTSGGSDTQYF.

J is TRBJ1-1 and V is TRBV27, with 9 bases that match TRBD1. After removal of 1 base from V and 5 bases from J, the junction contained 11 bases not matched to a gene. There are 17 residues in the CDR3. Per the germline V gene, CDR1 is MNHEY and CDR2 is SMNVEV (reference sequence). In DNA, the CDR3 is TGTGCCAGCAGTTTATTGTTAACAGGGGGCGCAGCAACTGAAGCTTTCTTT. Translating it yields CASSLLLTGGAATEAFF.

In its sample, this clonotype ranks as medium-sized. This chain links TRBV13 with TRBJ2-7, with 12 nucleotides matching TRBD2. Per germline, CDR1 PRHDT and CDR2 FYEKMQ (reference sequence). V dropped 5 bases and J dropped 1; count of bases not matched to a gene: 15. The CDR3 covers 19 residues. The CDR3 spells CASSPKTSSGGARSYEQYF. The CDR3 bases are TGTGCCAGCAGCCCAAAGACCTCTAGCGGGGGGGCCCGGTCCTACGAGCAGTACTTC.

The chain couples TRBV3-1 to TRBJ2-1, with D possibly called TRBD1 or TRBD2 (5 bases each). Deletions cut 0 bases from V and 7 bases from J, with 7 bases between. Germline V gene sequence: CDR1 LGHDT, CDR2 YNNKEL (reference sequence). The CDR3 totals 13 residues. CDR3 bases: TGTGCCAGCAGCCAAGAGTGGGGGAATGAGCAGTTCTTC. Its protein is CASSQEWGNEQFF.

The chain couples TRBV2 to TRBJ2-5; no clear D. Trimming cost V 1 base and J 7 bases, with 7 bases left between them. Germline CDR1 reads SNHLY; CDR2 reads FYNNEI. This CDR3 comprises 12 residues. CDR3: CASSEEKPTQYF. In nucleotides, the CDR3 is TGTGCCAGCAGTGAAGAGAAGCCGACCCAGTACTTC.

This clonotype was recorded a few times. The V and J genes are TRBV5-6 and TRBJ1-2; D unclear. The CDR3 is 14 amino acids. Germline V gene sequence: CDR1 SGHDT, CDR2 YYEEEE. Trimming left V 0 bases short and J 1 base short, with 7 bases between. CDR3 loop: CASSLGPLNYGYTF. CDR3 DNA sequence: TGTGCCAGCAGCTTGGGACCGCTTAACTATGGCTACACCTTC.

Only a few counts were recorded for this clonotype. The chain joins TRBV4-2 to TRBJ1-1; D is ambiguous. Germline V gene data show CDR1 as LGHNA and CDR2 as YNFKEQ. Between the trimmed V and J ends, which lost 0 bases and 5 bases, there was a span of 10 bases. This CDR3 is built from 14 residues. The CDR3 sequence is CASSQDMGGTEAFF. CDR3 sequence (DNA): TGTGCCAGCAGCCAAGATATGGGAGGAACTGAAGCTTTCTTT.

This clonotype was counted ten times or more. The J gene is TRBJ2-7, the V gene TRBV12-3 or TRBV12-4, with a possible D match to TRBD2 (5 bases). The CDR3 runs 14 residues. The V and J ends lost 5 bases and 1 base respectively, with 12 bases between them. The CDR3 here is CASSLTRTSYEQYF. DNA of the CDR3: TGTGCCAGCAGTCTAACTAGGACTTCCTACGAGCAGTACTTC.

The sample holds a few counts of this clonotype. The rearrangement links TRBV7-6 to TRBJ1-1, with no clear D. Germline values: CDR1 SGHVS, CDR2 FNYEAQ. The germline V and J ends were trimmed by 3 bases and 0 bases, with 11 bases remaining between them. This CDR3 region has 15 residues. The CDR3 loop reads CASSFSSGMNTEAFF. As DNA, the CDR3 is TGTGCCAGCAGCTTTTCGTCCGGCATGAACACTGAAGCTTTCTTT.

This rearrangement joins TRBV4-3 to TRBJ2-2, with 8 bases identical to TRBD1. The CDR3 is 15 residues long. Germline V lookup: CDR1 LGHNA, CDR2 YSLEER. The V gene end was trimmed by 2 bases and the J gene end by 6 bases; junction bases not matched to a gene: 5. The CDR3 coding sequence is TGCGCCAGCAGCCAATACAGGGGGTCGGCCGGGGAGCTGTTTTTT. Protein product: CASSQYRGSAGELFF.

This clonotype was counted a few times. In DNA form, the CDR3 reads TGTGCCAGCCAGGGAAGGGGCCAGCCCCAGCATTTT. Its protein is CASQGRGQPQHF. The V gene is TRBV6-2 or TRBV6-3, the J gene TRBJ1-5; tentative D call: TRBD1 (5 bases). The germline V gene has CDR1 MNHEY and CDR2 SVGEGT. The CDR3 totals 12 residues. V was pared by 8 bases and J by 7 bases, with 12 bases between.